The following is a T cell receptor beta chain sequence with its context. Its antigen is unknown. The time point denotes: week 35, safety follow-up. One vaccine dose held 300 ug of mutant IDH1 20-mer peptide and came with topical imiquimod. These data originate in a study of a mutant IDH1 vaccine in newly diagnosed glioma. Trimming pared 5 bases from V and 2 bases from J, leaving 12 bases between. This CDR3 is 14 amino acids long. CDR1 and CDR2 from the germline V gene are MRHNA and SNTAGT. Sequenced by immunoSEQ multiplex PCR; TCRdb stores in-frame clones only, minus some. In the table there are around 41,000 clones, approximately 92% of which are singletons.

This sample comprised PBMCs, obtained from a glioma patient whose treatment included an IDH1 peptide vaccine. This TCR was sampled from a man aged 40-50 years with glioma. V is TRBV6-4 and J is TRBJ1-2; D gene ambiguous. CDR3 in amino acids: CASSPHGLNYGYTF. The CDR3 bases are TGTGCCAGCAGTCCCCATGGGTTAAACTATGGCTACACCTTC.